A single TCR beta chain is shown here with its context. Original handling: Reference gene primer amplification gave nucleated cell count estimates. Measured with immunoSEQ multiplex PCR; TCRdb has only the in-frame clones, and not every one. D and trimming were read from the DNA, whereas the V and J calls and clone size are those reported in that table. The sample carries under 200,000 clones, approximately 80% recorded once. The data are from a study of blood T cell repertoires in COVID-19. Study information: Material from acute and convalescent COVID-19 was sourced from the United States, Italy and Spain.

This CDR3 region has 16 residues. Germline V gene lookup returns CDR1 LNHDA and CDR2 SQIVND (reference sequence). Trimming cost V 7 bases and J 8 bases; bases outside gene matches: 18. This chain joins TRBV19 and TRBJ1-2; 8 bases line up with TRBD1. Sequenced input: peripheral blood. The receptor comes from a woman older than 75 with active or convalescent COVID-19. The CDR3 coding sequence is TGTGCCAGTACCGTCCAGGGGGCGTATTTAATTGGGGGCTACACCTTC. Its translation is CASTVQGAYLIGGYTF.